Each of the 22 T cell receptor beta chains below was sequenced from the same sample in a study of hypomethylating agent response in myelodysplastic syndrome listed by TCRdb under 2021. Library prep was done by the immunoSEQ multiplex PCR assay. The source is immuneACCESS, and TCRdb retained only in-frame sequences with V and J called. Part of the clones is not carried over; for the studies checked, unresolved V genes explain less than half of this, and the remainder is unexplained. For this sample there are approximately 4,700 clones; about 87% appear just once. Clones ranked in the top ten supply about 8.3% of the sample. This sample comprised bone marrow, obtained before or after starting hypomethylating agent treatment for myelodysplastic syndrome (not recorded which). The receptors were sampled from a human donor with myelodysplastic syndrome.

This chain connects TRBV4-2 to TRBJ2-1; 7 nucleotides align to TRBD1. Unmatched junction bases numbered 22, after V lost 3 bases and J lost 5 bases. The CDR3 spans 20 residues. The germline gives CDR1 LGHNA, CDR2 YNFKEQ. The CDR3 DNA reads TGTGCCAGCAGCCAGGTGGACAGGTCCCTGGCTGGCGGGTCCAACAATGAGCAGTTCTTC. As protein: CASSQVDRSLAGGSNNEQFF.

The chain employs TRBV15 and TRBJ1-3; 7 bases agree with TRBD1. CDR1 LNHNV and CDR2 YYDKDF come from the germline V gene (reference sequence). The CDR3 totals 17 residues. Unmatched junction bases numbered 11, after V lost 2 bases and J lost 4 bases. This CDR3 is CATSRSDRVDSGNTIYF. CDR3 DNA sequence: TGTGCCACCAGCAGAAGTGACAGGGTCGATTCGGGAAACACCATATATTTT.

In its sample, this clone was seen a few times. The genes are TRBV30 and TRBJ1-6; D is undetermined. Trimming shortened V by 1 base and J by 7 bases, and 11 bases separated the two germline ends. Germline loops: CDR1 GTSNPN, CDR2 SVGIG (reference sequence). The CDR3 consists of 14 residues. In DNA, the CDR3 is TGTGCCTGGAGTGCCCCGAACCTCAATTCACCCCTCCACTTT. Translation gives CAWSAPNLNSPLHF.

The chain carries TRBV18 and TRBJ1-1, with D unresolved. The germline V and J ends were trimmed by 2 bases and 1 base, with 5 bases remaining between them. The CDR3 spans 13 residues. The germline gives CDR1 KGHSH, CDR2 LQKENI. In DNA, the CDR3 is TGTGCCAGCTCACCAAACAGGAACACTGAAGCTTTCTTT. Translated: CASSPNRNTEAFF.

The genes are TRBV5-4 and TRBJ1-4; TRBD1 is a possible D gene (5 bases). Germline V gene data show CDR1 as SGHNT and CDR2 as YYREEE (reference sequence). Trimming took 0 bases from V and 5 from J, leaving 11 bases between them. The CDR3 sequence is 15 residues long. CDR3 in amino acids: CASSLGQRTNEKLFF. The CDR3, as DNA: TGTGCCAGCAGCTTGGGACAGAGGACAAATGAAAAACTGTTTTTT.

The count of this clone is one. The chain employs TRBV10-3 and TRBJ1-4; tentative D call: TRBD1 (6 bases). V lost 4 bases, J lost 2 bases, and 14 bases lay in between. CDR3 length: 16 amino acids. Germline V gene data show CDR1 as ENHRY and CDR2 as SYGVKD. In DNA form, the CDR3 reads TGTGCCATCAGTGCCCTGGACAGTCCGACTAATGAAAAACTGTTTTTT. Its protein product is CAISALDSPTNEKLFF.

The V gene is TRBV6-1, the J gene TRBJ2-7; the D is unclear. V was trimmed by 3 bases and J by 1 base, leaving 7 bases between them. Germline V CDR1 and CDR2: MNHNS, SASEGT. The length of the CDR3 is 13 residues. CDR3 region: CASSEHRSYEQYF. The CDR3, as DNA: TGTGCCAGCAGTGAGCACAGATCCTACGAGCAGTACTTC.

The CDR3 protein is CASSVVAGEAGNSPLHF. As DNA, the CDR3 is TGTGCCAGCAGCGTAGTCGCAGGGGAAGCCGGTAATTCACCCCTCCACTTT. This chain joins TRBV9 and TRBJ1-6, with D possibly being TRBD1 (6 bases). Trimming took 0 bases from V and 6 from J, leaving 16 bases between them. Germline-derived CDR1 and CDR2 are SGDLS and YYNGEE. The CDR3 consists of 17 residues. Using reference TRBV9 and TRBJ1-6 for the parts outside the CDR3, the full variable domain is DSGVTQTPKHLITATGQRVTLRCSPRSGDLSVYWYQQSLDQGLQFLIQYYNGEERAKGNILERFSAQQFPDLHSELNLSSLELGDSALYFCASSVVAGEAGNSPLHFGNGTRLTVT.

The gene calls are TRBV6-6 and TRBJ2-7, with D perhaps assigned TRBD1 or TRBD2 (5 bases each). The CDR3 spans 15 residues. The germline V and J ends were trimmed by 0 bases and 2 bases, with 11 bases remaining between them. Germline V lookup: CDR1 MNHNY, CDR2 SVGAGI (reference sequence). DNA of the CDR3: TGTGCCAGCAGTTACTCGCCCGAGGGGACCTACGAGCAGTACGTC. Translation gives CASSYSPEGTYEQYV.

This clone was seen a few times. The chain has TRBV7-9 and TRBJ2-7; the match to TRBD2 covers 12 bases. This CDR3 has 14 residues. CDR1 is SEHNR and CDR2 is FQNEAQ in the germline V gene (reference sequence). Losses at the gene ends were 8 bases for V and 0 bases for J; bases not matched to a gene: 2. The CDR3 region is CASQTSGSSYEQYF. CDR3 nucleotides: TGTGCCAGCCAGACTAGCGGGAGCTCCTACGAGCAGTACTTC.

This chain joins TRBV6-9 and TRBJ1-3; D is ambiguous. The CDR3 has 13 amino acids. V lost 6 bases and J lost 2, with 8 bases in between. Germline loops: CDR1 MNHGY, CDR2 SVAAGI. CDR3 residues: CASSPGPGNTIYF. In DNA, the CDR3 is TGTGCCAGCAGCCCGGGCCCTGGAAACACCATATATTTT.

This clone has just one count. The chain is built from TRBV10-3 and TRBJ1-3, with TRBD1 as a possible D gene (5 bases). The germline gives CDR1 ENHRY, CDR2 SYGVKD. The CDR3 runs to 17 residues. V was shortened by 4 bases and J by 0 bases, with 16 bases between the two germline ends. CDR3 residues: CAISGSDRGDSGNTIYF. CDR3 DNA sequence: TGTGCCATCAGTGGGTCCGACAGAGGGGACTCTGGAAACACCATATATTTT.

This chain joins TRBV27 and TRBJ2-5, with D hard to call. CDR3 length: 15 amino acids. Deletions cut 3 bases from V and 0 bases from J, with 11 bases between. The germline V gene encodes CDR1 MNHEY and CDR2 SMNVEV (reference sequence). The CDR3 region has the DNA TGTGCCAGCAGTTTTAGAGGTGGCTACCAAGAGACCCAGTACTTC. Encoded protein: CASSFRGGYQETQYF.

The chain is built from TRBV11-2 and TRBJ1-1; D may be TRBD1 (6 bases). Germline V gives CDR1 SGHAT, CDR2 FQNNGV. V was trimmed by 5 bases and J by 2 bases, leaving 18 bases between them. The length of the CDR3 is 16 residues. CDR3 DNA sequence: TGTGCCAGCAGCCCACCGGGGGCGCTTTTTAACACTGAAGCTTTCTTT. It yields the protein CASSPPGALFNTEAFF.

This clone was seen only a few times. The chain has TRBV5-1 and TRBJ1-6; 9 bases align to TRBD1. Per the germline V gene, CDR1 is SGHRS and CDR2 is YFSETQ. Trimming took 0 bases from V and 7 from J; bases not matched to a gene: 11. CDR3 length equals 18 residues. The CDR3 protein is CASSLAVSVTGGNSPLHF. In DNA form, the CDR3 reads TGCGCCAGCAGCTTGGCCGTATCGGTGACAGGGGGGAATTCACCCCTCCACTTT.

The V and J genes are TRBV18 and TRBJ1-5; D is unresolved. The CDR3 has 14 amino acids. The germline V gene has CDR1 KGHSH and CDR2 LQKENI. V was clipped by 3 bases and J by 9 bases, with 15 bases between them. The CDR3 loop is CASSPGPPVSPQHF. The CDR3 bases are TGTGCCAGCTCACCGGGCCCCCCGGTGTCGCCCCAGCATTTT.

The chain couples TRBV29-1 to TRBJ1-3; no firm D call. CDR1 and CDR2 from the germline V gene are SQVTM and ANQGSEA. V was shortened by 4 bases and J by 4 bases, with 5 bases between the two germline ends. The CDR3 runs 11 residues. CDR3 sequence (DNA): TGCAGCGTTGGGCAGGGAAACACCATATATTTT. Translating it yields CSVGQGNTIYF.

This sequence joins TRBV5-1 and TRBJ2-2; TRBD1 might be the D (5 bases). The V end was cut by 0 bases, the J end by 1 base, with 7 bases between. The CDR3 has 15 amino acids. Germline lookup yields CDR1 SGHRS and CDR2 YFSETQ. The DNA of the CDR3 is TGCGCCAGCAGCTTGGCCGACAGGAACACCGGGGAGCTGTTTTTT. Amino acid sequence: CASSLADRNTGELFF.

The rearrangement uses TRBV7-2 and TRBJ2-5; 7 bases are shared with TRBD1. V lost 6 bases and J lost 5; bases outside the gene matches: 12. The CDR3 spans 15 residues. Germline-derived CDR1 and CDR2 are SGHTA and FQGNSA. The CDR3 DNA reads as TGTGCCAGCAGATCCGGGACAGTGGCACTGGAGACCCAGTACTTC. Amino acid sequence: CASRSGTVALETQYF.

This sequence joins TRBV2 and TRBJ2-1, with D possibly called TRBD1 or TRBD2 (6 bases each). Trimming cost V 6 bases and J 4 bases, with 16 bases left between them. The germline V gene has CDR1 SNHLY and CDR2 FYNNEI. The CDR3 extends over 15 amino acids. CDR3 loop: CASSRLWGAYNEQFF. CDR3 in DNA: TGTGCCAGCAGCCGTCTTTGGGGGGCTTACAATGAGCAGTTCTTC.

V is TRBV5-1 and J is TRBJ2-5, with D unclear. The V gene lost 1 base and the J gene lost 3 bases, with 7 bases spanning the gap. Germline V CDR1 and CDR2: SGHRS, YFSETQ. The CDR3 runs to 13 residues. The CDR3 DNA reads TGCGCCAGCAGCTTGAGTCAGGAAGAGACCCAGTACTTC. Its translation is CASSLSQEETQYF.

The chain carries TRBV5-1 and TRBJ1-2; TRBD1 agrees at 9 bases. Germline values: CDR1 SGHRS, CDR2 YFSETQ. This CDR3 has 14 amino acids. Trimming cost V 7 bases and J 7 bases; bases outside gene matches: 11. The DNA for the CDR3 is TGCGCCAGCCGAGGGGGACAGGGAGTAGGTGGCTACACCTTC. Its translation is CASRGGQGVGGYTF. Looking up the rest from reference TRBV5-1 and TRBJ1-2 gives the full variable domain: KAGVTQTPRYLIKTRGQQVTLSCSPISGHRSVSWYQQTPGQGLQFLFEYFSETQRNKGNFPGRFSGRQFSNSRSEMNVSTLELGDSALYLCASRGGQGVGGYTFGSGTRLTVV.